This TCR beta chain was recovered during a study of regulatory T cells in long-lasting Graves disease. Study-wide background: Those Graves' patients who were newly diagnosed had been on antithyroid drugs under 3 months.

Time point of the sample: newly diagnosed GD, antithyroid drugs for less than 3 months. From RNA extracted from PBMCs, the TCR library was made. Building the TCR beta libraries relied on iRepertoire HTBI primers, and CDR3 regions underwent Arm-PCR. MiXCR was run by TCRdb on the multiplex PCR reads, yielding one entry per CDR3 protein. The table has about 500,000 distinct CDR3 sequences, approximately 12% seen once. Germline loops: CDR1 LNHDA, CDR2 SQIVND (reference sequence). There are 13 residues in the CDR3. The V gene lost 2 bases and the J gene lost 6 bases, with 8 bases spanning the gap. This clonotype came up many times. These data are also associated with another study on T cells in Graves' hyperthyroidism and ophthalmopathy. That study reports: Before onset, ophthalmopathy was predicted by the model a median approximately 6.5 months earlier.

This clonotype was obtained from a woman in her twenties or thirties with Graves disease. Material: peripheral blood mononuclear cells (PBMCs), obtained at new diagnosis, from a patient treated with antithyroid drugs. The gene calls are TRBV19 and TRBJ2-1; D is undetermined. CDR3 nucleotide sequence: TGTGCCAGTAGTATATTTGTGGCCAATGAGCAGTTCTTC. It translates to CASSIFVANEQFF.